The clone carrying this TCR beta chain was detected only a few times. This entry is derived from a study of cytomegalovirus exposure and HLA in healthy donors. Primers: 60 Vbeta forward and 13 Jbeta reverse. The table came from immunoSEQ multiplex PCR; TCRdb's copy has only in-frame clones and leaves some out. The profile shows 70,000 to 90,000 clones, roughly 73% of them singletons. This CDR3 is built from 16 residues. J gave up 4 bases and V 8 bases, and 10 bases lay outside the gene matches. Germline loops: CDR1 MDHEN, CDR2 SYDVKM. Source material: PBMCs. This clonotype was sampled from a man between 35 and 55 years old in good health and CMV-seronegative. The rearrangement joins TRBV28 to TRBJ2-2, with TRBD1 matching over 10 bases. CDR3 loop: CASGPRRTGGTGELFF. For the CDR3, the DNA is TGTGCCAGCGGGCCTAGGAGGACAGGGGGCACCGGGGAGCTGTTTTTT.